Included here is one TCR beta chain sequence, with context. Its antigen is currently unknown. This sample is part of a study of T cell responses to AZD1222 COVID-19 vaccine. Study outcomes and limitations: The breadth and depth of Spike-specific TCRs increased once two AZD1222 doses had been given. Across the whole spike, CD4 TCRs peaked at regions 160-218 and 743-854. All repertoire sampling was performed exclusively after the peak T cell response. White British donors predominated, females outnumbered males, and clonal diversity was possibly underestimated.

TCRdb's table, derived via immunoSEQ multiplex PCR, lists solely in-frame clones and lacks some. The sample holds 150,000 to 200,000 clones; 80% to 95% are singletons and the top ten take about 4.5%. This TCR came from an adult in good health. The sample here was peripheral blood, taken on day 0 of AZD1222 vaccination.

The CDR3 region is CASSSRQGAYEQYF. CDR3 sequence (DNA): TGTGCCAGCAGTTCCCGACAGGGCGCCTACGAGCAGTACTTC. The rearrangement links TRBV28 to TRBJ2-7, with 7 bases identical to TRBD1. Germline CDR1 is MDHEN and CDR2 is SYDVKM. CDR3 length: 14 residues. Trimming removed 4 bases from V and 2 bases from J; junction bases left unmatched: 5.